The 20 T cell receptor beta chains below all came from one sample that was sequenced in a study of post-analysis software for immune sequencing data. Included in the TCR beta cDNA libraries were unique molecular identifiers. TCRdb itself ran the PCR reads through MiXCR, one entry per CDR3 protein. In the table there are approximately 460,000 distinct CDR3 sequences, under 55% of which are singletons. Study results and limitations: Compared with controls, patients had more of about 5 TRBV segments, including TRBV5-6, TRBV5-1 and TRBV20-1.

Their recognized antigens are unknown. Sequences were obtained from blood. The receptors come from a girl aged 5 to 17 with multiple sclerosis.

V gene TRBV5-6 combines with J gene TRBJ2-5, with D possibly being TRBD1 or TRBD2 (5 bases each). CDR3 length equals 15 residues. Germline CDR1 SGHDT, CDR2 YYEEEE. Trimming pared 4 bases from V and 9 bases from J, leaving 22 bases between. CDR3 in DNA: TGTGCCAGCAGCCCCGACGGGGACGCGGAAGGGGCCCAGTACTTC. The encoded protein is CASSPDGDAEGAQYF.

J is TRBJ1-1 and V is TRBV20-1; the D gene is possibly TRBD1 (5 bases). Germline V gene sequence: CDR1 DFQATT, CDR2 SNEGSKA (reference sequence). Trimming cost V 5 bases and J 4 bases, with 17 bases left between them. The CDR3 is 14 amino acids. CDR3 nucleotides: TGCAGTGCTGTAGGGGTTATTGGTATCACTGAAGCTTTCTTT. This translates into CSAVGVIGITEAFF.

In this sample, this clonotype turned up once. The CDR3 loop is CATSRNPRSTDTQYF. The CDR3 DNA reads as TGTGCCACCAGCAGAAACCCCCGGAGCACAGATACGCAGTATTTT. This chain uses TRBV15 with TRBJ2-3; D uncertain. Germline V gene lookup returns CDR1 LNHNV and CDR2 YYDKDF (reference sequence). V was cut by 2 bases and J by 0 bases, with 9 bases left in between. The CDR3 consists of 15 residues. Based on the CDR3 plus reference TRBV15 and TRBJ2-3, the full variable domain is DAMVIQNPRYQVTQFGKPVTLSCSQTLNHNVMYWYQQKSSQAPKLLFHYYDKDFNNEADTPDNFQSRRPNTSFCFLDIRSPGLGDTAMYLCATSRNPRSTDTQYFGPGTRLTVL.

The CDR3: CASSVETGLAGGQETQYF. CDR3 DNA: TGTGCCAGCAGCGTAGAGACAGGACTAGCGGGAGGCCAAGAGACCCAGTACTTC. The rearrangement links TRBV9 to TRBJ2-5; TRBD2 matches at 14 bases. The CDR3 extends over 18 amino acids. V trimming: 0 bases; J trimming: 1 base; junction bases outside the gene matches: 5. In germline, CDR1 is SGDLS, CDR2 YYNGEE.

This chain connects TRBV4-1 to TRBJ1-5; D is perhaps TRBD1 (5 bases). The V end lost 1 base, the J end lost 6 bases, and 13 bases lay between the germline ends. This CDR3 is built from 15 residues. Germline V gene data show CDR1 as MGHRA and CDR2 as YSYEKL. DNA of the CDR3: TGCGCCAGCAGCCAAGTAGAGTGGGGGAGTCAGCCCCAGCATTTT. Amino acids: CASSQVEWGSQPQHF.

This clonotype was counted once. This chain joins TRBV30 and TRBJ2-5; D gene uncertain. The CDR3 loop spans 13 amino acids. Trimming removed 0 bases from V and 3 bases from J, with 8 bases in between. Germline CDR1 GTSNPN, CDR2 SVGIG (reference sequence). CDR3 in amino acids: CAWSVANKETQYF. The CDR3 DNA reads as TGTGCCTGGAGTGTGGCGAATAAAGAGACCCAGTACTTC.

This clonotype has more than one count but fewer than ten. This chain joins TRBV12-3 or TRBV12-4 and TRBJ2-1; TRBD2 is a possible D gene (6 bases). This CDR3 is 14 amino acids long. Deletions cut 5 bases from V and 6 bases from J, with 14 bases between. The DNA of the CDR3 is TGTGCCAGCAGTATGACGGGACTCCCCAATGAGCAGTTCTTC. Its translation is CASSMTGLPNEQFF.

This clonotype was observed a few times. This chain links TRBV20-1 with TRBJ2-5; D is possibly TRBD1 (6 bases). The germline V and J ends were trimmed by 0 bases and 5 bases, with 16 bases remaining between them. The length of the CDR3 is 15 residues. CDR1 and CDR2 from the germline V gene are DFQATT and SNEGSKA (reference sequence). The CDR3 protein is CSARERTQGSETQYF. The CDR3 coding sequence is TGCAGTGCTAGAGAACGAACGCAGGGGTCTGAGACCCAGTACTTC.

The chain carries TRBV5-1 and TRBJ2-5; no reliable D call. The tail of the sequence fits TRBJ2-7 better, so the J call may be wrong. Germline-derived CDR1 and CDR2 are SGHRS and YFSETQ. The length of the CDR3 is 14 residues. The DNA for the CDR3 is TGCGCCAGCAGCTCCAGGAGCCATTACTACGAGCAGTACTTC. It translates to CASSSRSHYYEQYF.

This clonotype was counted many times. V and J are TRBV10-3 and TRBJ2-3, with 8 bases that match TRBD2. The germline V gene encodes CDR1 ENHRY and CDR2 SYGVKD. After removal of 3 bases from V and 2 bases from J, the junction contained 10 bases not matched to a gene. The CDR3 is 17 amino acids. The CDR3 nucleotides read TGTGCCATCAGTGATAGATCTACTAGCGGCTTCACAGATACGCAGTATTTT. Protein sequence: CAISDRSTSGFTDTQYF.

This clonotype was picked up a small number of times. The chain couples TRBV7-6 to TRBJ2-5; D is unclear. This CDR3 region has 14 residues. Germline V gene sequence: CDR1 SGHVS, CDR2 FNYEAQ. Trimming shortened V by 2 bases and J by 2 bases, and 9 bases separated the two germline ends. CDR3 in DNA: TGTGCCAGCAGCTTAATGTACTCTCAAGAGACCCAGTACTTC. It is translated as CASSLMYSQETQYF.

This clonotype has ten or more counts. This chain connects TRBV10-2 to TRBJ2-5, with 7 bases fitting TRBD1. The V segment lost 4 bases and the J segment 4 bases; nucleotides outside the gene matches: 3. Germline lookup yields CDR1 WSHSY and CDR2 SAAADI. This CDR3 contains 13 residues. The CDR3 protein is CASSVAGGETQYF. DNA of the CDR3: TGCGCCAGCAGTGTGGCAGGGGGAGAGACCCAGTACTTC.

The chain has TRBV5-1 and TRBJ2-5; the D gene is possibly TRBD1 (6 bases). The V gene lost 4 bases and the J gene lost 2 bases, with 12 bases spanning the gap. The CDR3 loop spans 14 amino acids. Per germline, CDR1 SGHRS and CDR2 YFSETQ. This CDR3 is CASSLGQSQETQYF. The CDR3 coding sequence is TGCGCCAGCAGCCTTGGACAGTCACAAGAGACCCAGTACTTC.

The gene calls are TRBV7-3 and TRBJ1-1; the D is unclear. This CDR3 has 13 amino acids. Per germline, CDR1 SGHTA and CDR2 FQGTGA. Trimming cost V 5 bases and J 3 bases, with 10 bases left between them. The CDR3 spells CASSQSWDTEAFF. The DNA of the CDR3 is TGTGCCAGCAGCCAAAGTTGGGACACTGAAGCTTTCTTT.

To note about this clonotype: At one boundary the junction diverges from the germline segment, which might be a read error. The chain couples TRBV7-9 to TRBJ2-3; D is possibly TRBD1 (6 bases). In germline, CDR1 is SEHNR, CDR2 FQNEAQ (reference sequence). The CDR3 contains 15 residues. CDR3 nucleotides: TGTGCCAGCAGATTAGACCAGGGGCGAACGGATACGCAGTATTTT. Translated, it gives CASRLDQGRTDTQYF.

The V and J genes are TRBV24-1 and TRBJ2-5, with D unresolved. V lost 10 bases, J lost 5 bases, and 13 bases lay in between. This CDR3 comprises 12 residues. The germline gives CDR1 KGHDR, CDR2 SFDVKD. The CDR3 loop is CATRVRDETQYF. Here the CDR3 DNA reads TGTGCCACAAGAGTTAGAGACGAGACCCAGTACTTC.

The chain carries TRBV12-3 or TRBV12-4 and TRBJ2-5; D uncertain. This CDR3 is 14 amino acids long. V was cut by 3 bases and J by 5 bases, with 13 bases left in between. Here the CDR3 DNA reads TGTGCCAGCAGTTTCGGTGGTTTTCAGGAGACCCAGTACTTC. Encoded protein: CASSFGGFQETQYF.

The V call is TRBV29-1, the J call TRBJ2-4; the D gene is possibly TRBD1 (6 bases). The last part of the DNA fits TRBJ2-7 better; the J call may be wrong. CDR3 length equals 13 residues. CDR1 and CDR2 (germline): SQVTM, ANQGSEA. CDR3 sequence reads: CSGRGWDNYEQYF. CDR3 sequence (DNA): TGCAGCGGGCGAGGTTGGGACAACTACGAGCAGTACTTC.

The chain is built from TRBV28 and TRBJ2-5, with 8 positions matching TRBD2. Germline V gives CDR1 MDHEN, CDR2 SYDVKM. The length of the CDR3 is 15 residues. V shed 5 bases and J 6 bases; nucleotides not matched to a gene: 11. CDR3 sequence (DNA): TGTGCCAGCAGTCCCCCTCCGGGACTAGGAAAGACCCAGTACTTC. Protein: CASSPPPGLGKTQYF. The whole variable domain, filled in from reference TRBV28 and TRBJ2-5, reads DVKVTQSSRYLVKRTGEKVFLECVQDMDHENMFWYRQDPGLGLRLIYFSYDVKMKEKGDIPEGYSVSREKKERFSLILESASTNQTSMYLCASSPPPGLGKTQYFGPGTRLLVL.

This chain links TRBV30 with TRBJ1-4; D call uncertain. Germline lookup yields CDR1 GTSNPN and CDR2 SVGIG (reference sequence). CDR3 size: 14 residues. V shed 4 bases and J shed 1 base, with 10 bases lying between them. CDR3 coding DNA: TGTGCCTGGAACGTCAGACTAACTAATGAAAAACTGTTTTTT. This codes for CAWNVRLTNEKLFF.